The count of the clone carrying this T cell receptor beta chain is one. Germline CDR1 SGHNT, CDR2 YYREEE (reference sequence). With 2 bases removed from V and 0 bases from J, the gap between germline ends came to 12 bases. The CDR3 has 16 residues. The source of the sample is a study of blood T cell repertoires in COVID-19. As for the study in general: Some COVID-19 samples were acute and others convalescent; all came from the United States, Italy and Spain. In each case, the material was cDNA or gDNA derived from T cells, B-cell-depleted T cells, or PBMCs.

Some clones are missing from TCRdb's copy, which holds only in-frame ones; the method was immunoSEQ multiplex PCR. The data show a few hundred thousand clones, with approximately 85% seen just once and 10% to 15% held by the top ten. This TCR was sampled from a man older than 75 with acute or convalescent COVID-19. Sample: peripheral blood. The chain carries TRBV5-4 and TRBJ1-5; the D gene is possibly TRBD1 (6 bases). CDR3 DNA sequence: TGTGCCAGCAGCTTCCCGTACAGGGTTAGCAATCAGCCCCAGCATTTT. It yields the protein CASSFPYRVSNQPQHF.